The 29 T cell receptor beta chains given below trace back to one sample, sequenced in a study of control samples from healthy donors and cancer patients. Some clones are missing from TCRdb's copy, which holds only in-frame ones; the method was immunoSEQ multiplex PCR. The sample carries around 180,000 clones, about 86% recorded once. The sample comprised blood. The origin of the receptors is a woman in her 30s in good health.

The V gene is TRBV19, the J gene TRBJ1-3, with D unresolved. Trimming cost V 3 bases and J 4 bases, with 10 bases left between them. Germline CDR1 reads LNHDA; CDR2 reads SQIVND (reference sequence). This CDR3 has 14 residues. The CDR3 region is CASSMAAGGNTIYF. In nucleotides, the CDR3 is TGTGCCAGTAGTATGGCCGCGGGAGGAAACACCATATATTTT.

The chain employs TRBV19 and TRBJ1-2; 7 nucleotides line up with TRBD1. Germline V gives CDR1 LNHDA, CDR2 SQIVND (reference sequence). There are 14 residues in the CDR3. V lost 5 bases and J lost 4; bases outside the gene matches: 7. The CDR3 spells CASSPQGVIYGYTF. CDR3 nucleotides: TGTGCCAGTAGTCCCCAGGGGGTGATCTATGGCTACACCTTC.

The J gene is TRBJ2-7, the V gene TRBV21-1; no DNA check was done on the table's D call, TRBD2. TRBV21-1 is a documented pseudogene. The CDR3 contains 11 residues. The DNA of the CDR3 is TGTGCCAGCAGTTTATACTACGAGCAGTACGTC. Residues: CASSLYYEQYV.

V and J are TRBV19 and TRBJ2-4; 7 bases are shared with TRBD1. From germline, CDR1 is LNHDA and CDR2 SQIVND (reference sequence). Trimming took 5 bases from V and 0 from J; bases not matched to a gene: 7. This CDR3 spans 16 amino acids. This chain's CDR3 is CASSETGDLAKNIQYF. The CDR3 DNA follows: TGTGCCAGTAGTGAAACAGGGGACCTAGCCAAAAACATTCAGTACTTC.

DNA for the CDR3: TGTGCCAGCTCAAGCTACAATGAGCAGTTCTTC. This encodes CASSSYNEQFF. The V and J genes are TRBV18 and TRBJ2-1; D is ambiguous. The V end was cut by 5 bases, the J end by 3 bases, with 2 bases between. Germline CDR1 and CDR2: KGHSH and LQKENI. This CDR3 is 11 amino acids long.

V gene TRBV13 combines with J gene TRBJ2-3; D is possibly TRBD2 (7 bases). There are 14 residues in the CDR3. Trimming shortened V by 6 bases and J by 3 bases, and 13 bases separated the two germline ends. The germline CDR1 and CDR2 sequences are PRHDT and FYEKMQ (reference sequence). The CDR3 DNA reads as TGTGCCAGCAGTTCCGGGGGGCCGACAGATACGCAGTATTTT. Translation gives CASSSGGPTDTQYF.

This chain connects TRBV6-4 to TRBJ2-3; TRBD2 matches 9 bases. Trimming took 5 bases from V and 5 from J; bases not matched to a gene: 5. CDR3 length equals 14 residues. CDR1 and CDR2 (germline): MRHNA, SNTAGT. The CDR3 loop reads CASSSLAGRDTQYF. The DNA for the CDR3 is TGTGCCAGCAGTTCTCTAGCGGGACGAGATACGCAGTATTTT.

The J gene is TRBJ1-2, the V gene TRBV30; 8 bases map to TRBD1. Trimming at V came to 5 bases and at J to 2 bases, leaving 1 base not matched to a gene. CDR1 is GTSNPN and CDR2 is SVGIG in the germline V gene (reference sequence). This CDR3 region has 12 residues. This CDR3 reads CAWGQGNYGYTF. The CDR3 bases are TGTGCCTGGGGACAGGGCAACTATGGCTACACCTTC.

This clone was recorded a few times. This sequence joins TRBV18 and TRBJ1-1, with 7 bases matching TRBD1. V was clipped by 2 bases and J by 5 bases; unmatched bases: 8. CDR1 and CDR2 from the germline V gene are KGHSH and LQKENI. The CDR3 consists of 15 residues. Here the CDR3 reads CASSPSTQGGTEAFF. DNA of the CDR3: TGTGCCAGCTCACCATCTACCCAGGGGGGGACTGAAGCTTTCTTT.

The chain recombines TRBV11-3 with TRBJ1-1; a possible D gene is TRBD1 (5 bases). Looked up from germline, CDR1 is SGHNT and CDR2 is YENEEA. The CDR3 length is 15 residues. Trimming left V 5 bases short and J 1 base short, with 14 bases between. CDR3 DNA sequence: TGTGCCAGCAGCCACGGGGCGGGGGGGAACACTGAAGCTTTCTTT. The encoded protein is CASSHGAGGNTEAFF. The full variable domain, its missing parts supplied by reference TRBV11-3 and TRBJ1-1, is EAGVVQSPRYKIIEKKQPVAFWCNPISGHNTLYWYLQNLGQGPELLIRYENEEAVDDSQLPKDRFSAERLKGVDSTLKIQPAELGDSAVYLCASSHGAGGNTEAFFGQGTRLTVV.

The chain employs TRBV7-6 and TRBJ2-7; 9 bases fit TRBD1. From germline, CDR1 is SGHVS and CDR2 FNYEAQ. The CDR3 runs 16 residues. The ends lost 5 bases at V and 2 bases at J; junction bases unmatched: 10. Here the CDR3 DNA reads TGTGCCAGCAGCCCCGCGGGACAGGGAGCCACCTACGAGCAGTACTTC. Translation gives CASSPAGQGATYEQYF.

The chain links TRBV28 to TRBJ1-4; possible D gene TRBD1, 5 bases. CDR1 is MDHEN and CDR2 is SYDVKM in the germline V gene. V shed 2 bases and J shed 8 bases, with 12 bases lying between them. The CDR3 length is 14 residues. CDR3 in DNA: TGTGCCAGCAGTTTACTGGCAGGGATAGAAAAACTGTTTTTT. Protein product: CASSLLAGIEKLFF.

This clone was counted a single time. The V gene is TRBV9, the J gene TRBJ2-3; 9 positions match TRBD2. V dropped 4 bases and J dropped 2; count of bases not matched to a gene: 8. The CDR3 loop spans 16 amino acids. Germline loops: CDR1 SGDLS, CDR2 YYNGEE. In DNA form, the CDR3 reads TGTGCCAGCAGCCCGAGAGCGGGGGGTCACACAGATACGCAGTATTTT. Translated: CASSPRAGGHTDTQYF.

The rearrangement uses TRBV11-2 and TRBJ2-5; a weak D match, TRBD2 (5 bases). V lost 5 bases to trimming and J lost 9 bases, with 10 bases between them. Germline CDR1 SGHAT, CDR2 FQNNGV. The CDR3 length is 11 residues. CDR3 loop: CASSPGMAQYF. CDR3 bases: TGTGCCAGCAGCCCCGGGATGGCCCAGTACTTC.

This chain uses TRBV29-1 with TRBJ1-1, with no clear D. The germline V gene encodes CDR1 SQVTM and CDR2 ANQGSEA. V was cut by 6 bases and J by 0 bases, with 8 bases left in between. This CDR3 spans 12 amino acids. The CDR3 bases are TGCAGCGTCCCGACGGTGAACACTGAAGCTTTCTTT. It encodes CSVPTVNTEAFF. The whole variable domain, filled in from reference TRBV29-1 and TRBJ1-1, reads SAVISQKPSRDICQRGTSLTIQCQVDSQVTMMFWYRQQPGQSLTLIATANQGSEATYESGFVIDKFPISRPNLTFSTLTVSNMSPEDSSIYLCSVPTVNTEAFFGQGTRLTVV.

This chain uses TRBV5-1 with TRBJ2-2, with D perhaps matching TRBD2 (5 bases). The V end lost 0 bases, the J end lost 5 bases, and 17 bases lay between the germline ends. Germline-derived CDR1 and CDR2 are SGHRS and YFSETQ. The CDR3 is 17 amino acids. The CDR3 protein is CASSLDGIGVRTGELFF. The CDR3 DNA reads TGCGCCAGCAGCTTGGATGGTATCGGGGTTAGGACCGGGGAGCTGTTTTTT.

The chain uses TRBV4-2 and TRBJ2-7; perhaps TRBD1 as D (5 bases). The CDR3 consists of 14 residues. From germline, CDR1 is LGHNA and CDR2 YNFKEQ. Trimming took 5 bases from V and 3 from J, leaving 14 bases between them. CDR3 DNA sequence: TGTGCCAGCAGCTCCTCGCTCGGACACTACGAGCAGTACTTC. Translation: CASSSSLGHYEQYF.

The chain has TRBV10-3 and TRBJ2-6; D gene unclear. Trimming removed 7 bases from V and 4 bases from J, with 14 bases in between. The CDR3 is 15 residues long. The germline CDR1 and CDR2 sequences are ENHRY and SYGVKD. CDR3 sequence reads: CAINSAAFGANVLTF. The CDR3 DNA follows: TGTGCCATCAACTCGGCGGCATTCGGGGCCAACGTCCTGACTTTC.

V is TRBV5-4 and J is TRBJ2-7; D is perhaps TRBD1 or TRBD2 (5 bases each). Germline CDR1 reads SGHNT; CDR2 reads YYREEE (reference sequence). V was cut by 4 bases and J by 6 bases, with 11 bases left in between. The CDR3 sequence is 12 residues long. CDR3 residues: CASSVGTPEQYF. In DNA form, the CDR3 reads TGTGCCAGCAGCGTCGGGACGCCCGAGCAGTACTTC.

This clone was detected only a few times. The rearrangement links TRBV4-2 to TRBJ2-7, with 7 bases aligning to TRBD2. This CDR3 contains 15 residues. Germline lookup yields CDR1 LGHNA and CDR2 YNFKEQ. The V gene end was trimmed by 4 bases and the J gene end by 2 bases; junction bases not matched to a gene: 8. CDR3: CASSRQLAVTYEQYF. The DNA for the CDR3 is TGTGCCAGCAGCCGACAGCTAGCGGTAACCTACGAGCAGTACTTC.

V usage is TRBV18 and J usage is TRBJ1-5; D is undetermined. CDR3 length: 15 residues. Germline CDR1 and CDR2: KGHSH and LQKENI. Trimming stripped 1 base from V and 0 bases from J, with 7 bases between. CDR3 amino acids: CASSPQKYSNQPQHF. The DNA for the CDR3 is TGTGCCAGCTCACCACAGAAATATAGCAATCAGCCCCAGCATTTT.

The chain recombines TRBV5-1 with TRBJ1-1; possible D gene TRBD1, 5 bases. CDR1 and CDR2 (germline): SGHRS, YFSETQ. V dropped 3 bases and J dropped 0 bases, with 15 bases sitting between them. The CDR3 is made up of 16 amino acids. CDR3 amino acids: CASSSGGRAMNTEAFF. CDR3 nucleotide sequence: TGCGCCAGCAGCTCGGGGGGTCGGGCCATGAACACTGAAGCTTTCTTT. The full variable domain, with the rest looked up from reference TRBV5-1 and TRBJ1-1, is KAGVTQTPRYLIKTRGQQVTLSCSPISGHRSVSWYQQTPGQGLQFLFEYFSETQRNKGNFPGRFSGRQFSNSRSEMNVSTLELGDSALYLCASSSGGRAMNTEAFFGQGTRLTVV.

The rearrangement links TRBV7-8 to TRBJ2-7; either TRBD1 or TRBD2 may fit D (6 bases each). V was cut by 3 bases and J by 6 bases, with 21 bases left in between. CDR1 is SGHVS, CDR2 FQNEAQ, per germline. CDR3 length: 16 amino acids. CDR3 DNA: TGTGCCAGCAGCTTTGTCCCGGGGGCAGCCGAATCCGAGCAGTACTTC. Translated, it gives CASSFVPGAAESEQYF.

The chain couples TRBV18 to TRBJ1-5; tentative D call: TRBD1 (5 bases). The CDR3 contains 14 residues. Germline CDR1 KGHSH, CDR2 LQKENI. Trimming removed 1 base from V and 5 bases from J, with 9 bases in between. The CDR3 DNA is TGTGCCAGCTCACCACAAGGGACCTATCAGCCCCAGCATTTT. Its translation: CASSPQGTYQPQHF.

CDR3 DNA: TGTGCCAGCAGCTTCCGACGGAGGATCACTGAAGCTTTCTTT. Encoded protein: CASSFRRRITEAFF. This chain links TRBV3-1 (or the pseudogene TRBV3-2) with TRBJ1-1; D not resolved. The V gene's germline CDR1 is LGHDT and CDR2 YNNKEL (reference sequence). Trimming removed 5 bases from V and 4 bases from J, with 14 bases in between. This CDR3 is built from 14 residues.

V is TRBV7-9 and J is TRBJ2-2; TRBD2 is a possible D gene (5 bases). The germline V gene encodes CDR1 SEHNR and CDR2 FQNEAQ (reference sequence). The CDR3 covers 12 residues. The V end lost 10 bases, the J end lost 5 bases, and 11 bases lay between the germline ends. The CDR3 loop reads CATVGKTGELFF. CDR3 nucleotide sequence: TGTGCCACAGTCGGGAAAACCGGGGAGCTGTTTTTT.

The CDR3 sequence is CATSDLAGASTDTQYF. For the CDR3, the DNA is TGTGCCACCAGTGATTTGGCGGGGGCGAGCACAGATACGCAGTATTTT. The J gene is TRBJ2-3, the V gene TRBV24-1, with D possibly being TRBD2 (7 bases). From germline, CDR1 is KGHDR and CDR2 SFDVKD. The CDR3 loop spans 16 amino acids. Trimming shortened V by 0 bases and J by 0 bases, and 9 bases separated the two germline ends.

The rearrangement uses TRBV6-4 and TRBJ2-7; no definite D call. Between the trimmed V and J ends, which lost 10 bases and 7 bases, there was a span of 8 bases. CDR3 length equals 9 residues. Germline V gives CDR1 MRHNA, CDR2 SNTAGT. The CDR3 DNA reads as TGTGCCATCCCGTGGGAGCAGTACGTC. It encodes CAIPWEQYV.

The chain joins TRBV5-4 to TRBJ2-3; D is uncertain. Trimming took off 4 bases at V and 3 bases at J, with 9 bases between the two ends. This CDR3 comprises 13 residues. Germline CDR1 and CDR2: SGHNT and YYREEE (reference sequence). CDR3 bases: TGTGCCAGCAGCCCCATCGCAACAGATACGCAGTATTTT. Translation: CASSPIATDTQYF.